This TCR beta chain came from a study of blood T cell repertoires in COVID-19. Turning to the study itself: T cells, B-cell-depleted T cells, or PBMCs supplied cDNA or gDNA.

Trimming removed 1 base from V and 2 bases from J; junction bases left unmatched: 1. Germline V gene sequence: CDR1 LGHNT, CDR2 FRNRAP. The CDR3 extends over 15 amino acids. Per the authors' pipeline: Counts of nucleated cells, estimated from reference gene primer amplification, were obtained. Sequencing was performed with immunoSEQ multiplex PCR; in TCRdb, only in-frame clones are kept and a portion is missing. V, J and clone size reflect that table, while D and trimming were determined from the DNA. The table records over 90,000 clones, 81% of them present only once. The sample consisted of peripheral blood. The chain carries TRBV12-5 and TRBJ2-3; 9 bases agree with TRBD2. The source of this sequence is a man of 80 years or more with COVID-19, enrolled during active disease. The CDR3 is CASGLGLADTDTQYF. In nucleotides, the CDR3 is TGTGCTAGTGGTTTGGGACTAGCGGACACAGATACGCAGTATTTT. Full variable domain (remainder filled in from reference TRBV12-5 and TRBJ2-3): DARVTQTPRHKVTEMGQEVTMRCQPILGHNTVFWYRQTMMQGLELLAYFRNRAPLDDSGMPKDRFSAEMPDATLATLKIQPSEPRDSAVYFCASGLGLADTDTQYFGPGTRLTVL.